Each of the 13 T cell receptor beta chains below was sequenced from the same sample in a study of T cell responses to AZD1222 COVID-19 vaccine. Clones were sequenced by immunoSEQ multiplex PCR, and TCRdb holds only the in-frame ones, with some missing. The sample yields about 150,000 clones, 85% to 90% seen once. Source: peripheral blood, taken on day 0 of AZD1222 vaccination. All receptors come from an adult in good health.

The CDR3: CSVDTDTQYF. The CDR3 nucleotides are TGCAGCGTCGACACAGATACGCAGTATTTT. This chain links TRBV29-1 with TRBJ2-3; D ambiguous. V lost 6 bases, J lost 2 bases, and 3 bases lay in between. From germline, CDR1 is SQVTM and CDR2 ANQGSEA. This CDR3 comprises 10 residues.

The CDR3 coding sequence is TGTGCCACCAGCGGAATGGGACAGGGCATCCCCTATGGCTACACCTTC. This translates into CATSGMGQGIPYGYTF. The chain has TRBV15 and TRBJ1-2, with TRBD1 matching over 9 bases. The CDR3 extends over 16 amino acids. V shed 5 bases, J shed 4 bases, and the junction held 11 bases outside the gene matches. Germline V gives CDR1 LNHNV, CDR2 YYDKDF (reference sequence).

V gene TRBV29-1 combines with J gene TRBJ1-2, with D possibly matching TRBD1 (5 bases). V was shortened by 1 base and J by 4 bases, with 16 bases between the two germline ends. The CDR3 totals 15 residues. Looked up from germline, CDR1 is SQVTM and CDR2 is ANQGSEA. The CDR3 here is CSVEGDEQVRYGYTF. The CDR3 DNA reads TGCAGCGTTGAAGGGGATGAACAGGTTCGCTATGGCTACACCTTC.

CDR3 coding DNA: TGTGCCAGCAGTGAAAACAGCTTGAACACTGAAGCTTTCTTT. Translating it yields CASSENSLNTEAFF. The rearrangement links TRBV6-1 to TRBJ1-1; D gene uncertain. Trimming took 2 bases from V and 0 from J, leaving 7 bases between them. This CDR3 has 14 amino acids. Germline V gene lookup returns CDR1 MNHNS and CDR2 SASEGT.

V and J are TRBV6-5 and TRBJ1-1, with D possibly being TRBD1 (5 bases). This CDR3 spans 15 amino acids. The V gene's germline CDR1 is MNHEY and CDR2 SVGAGI. Trimming stripped 5 bases from V and 0 bases from J, with 13 bases between. The CDR3 here is CASSPTGRVNTEAFF. CDR3 bases: TGTGCCAGCAGTCCAACAGGAAGGGTGAACACTGAAGCTTTCTTT.

This clone was seen just once. V usage is TRBV19 and J usage is TRBJ2-2; possible D gene TRBD2, 5 bases. The CDR3 sequence is 13 residues long. Germline lookup yields CDR1 LNHDA and CDR2 SQIVND (reference sequence). Trimming shortened V by 3 bases and J by 7 bases, and 9 bases separated the two germline ends. This chain's CDR3 is CASSIGLGGELFF. The CDR3 DNA reads as TGTGCCAGTAGTATCGGACTGGGCGGGGAGCTGTTTTTT.

The chain has TRBV6-1 and TRBJ2-3, with D possibly called TRBD1 or TRBD2 (5 bases each). The CDR3 has 13 amino acids. V was clipped by 5 bases and J by 4 bases, with 10 bases between them. In germline, CDR1 is MNHNS, CDR2 SASEGT. The CDR3 loop is CASSNRGSDTQYF. In DNA, the CDR3 is TGTGCCAGCAGTAACCGGGGCTCAGATACGCAGTATTTT.

V gene TRBV14 combines with J gene TRBJ2-2; D gene uncertain. The ends were cut back, 2 bases at V and 5 bases at J, with 9 bases in the middle. Germline V gene sequence: CDR1 SGHDN, CDR2 FVKESK. CDR3 length: 14 residues. The CDR3 sequence is CASSQSAGTGELFF. CDR3 DNA sequence: TGTGCCAGCAGCCAATCCGCCGGGACCGGGGAGCTGTTTTTT.

This clone was detected once. V and J are TRBV18 and TRBJ2-7; maybe TRBD2 (7 bases). Germline CDR1 is KGHSH and CDR2 is LQKENI. This CDR3 is built from 14 residues. V was cut by 3 bases and J by 2 bases, with 11 bases left in between. CDR3 sequence reads: CASSPGGPPYEQYF. The CDR3 nucleotides are TGTGCCAGCTCACCCGGGGGGCCTCCCTACGAGCAGTACTTC.

The gene calls are TRBV6-2 or TRBV6-3 and TRBJ1-1, with D perhaps TRBD1 (5 bases). Deletions cut 5 bases from V and 6 bases from J, with 13 bases between. CDR3 length: 13 residues. CDR1 is MNHEY and CDR2 is SVGEGT in the germline V gene. For the CDR3, the DNA is TGTGCCAGCAGTGGGACGGGGCGGGCTGAAGCTTTCTTT. Amino acids: CASSGTGRAEAFF.

The chain combines TRBV29-1 with TRBJ2-1; 12 bases match TRBD2. Looked up from germline, CDR1 is SQVTM and CDR2 is ANQGSEA. The CDR3 is made up of 16 amino acids. After removal of 1 base from V and 0 bases from J, the junction contained 1 base not matched to a gene. The CDR3 spells CSVEGLAGASYNEQFF. CDR3 DNA sequence: TGCAGCGTTGAAGGACTAGCGGGGGCCTCCTACAATGAGCAGTTCTTC.

The V call is TRBV19, the J call TRBJ1-4; possible D gene TRBD1, 5 bases. CDR1 is LNHDA and CDR2 is SQIVND in the germline V gene (reference sequence). Trimming removed 7 bases from V and 6 bases from J, with 15 bases in between. The CDR3 is 14 amino acids. As DNA, the CDR3 is TGTGCCAGTAAGAGGCGCGGAGGGGATGAAAAACTGTTTTTT. Translation gives CASKRRGGDEKLFF.

The chain recombines TRBV19 with TRBJ2-3, with TRBD2 matching 14 bases. The CDR3 runs to 17 residues. J gave up 0 bases and V 4 bases, and 3 bases lay outside the gene matches. Germline CDR1 and CDR2: LNHDA and SQIVND (reference sequence). The CDR3 is CASSRLAGGASTDTQYF. In DNA form, the CDR3 reads TGTGCCAGTAGTAGACTAGCGGGGGGGGCTAGCACAGATACGCAGTATTTT.